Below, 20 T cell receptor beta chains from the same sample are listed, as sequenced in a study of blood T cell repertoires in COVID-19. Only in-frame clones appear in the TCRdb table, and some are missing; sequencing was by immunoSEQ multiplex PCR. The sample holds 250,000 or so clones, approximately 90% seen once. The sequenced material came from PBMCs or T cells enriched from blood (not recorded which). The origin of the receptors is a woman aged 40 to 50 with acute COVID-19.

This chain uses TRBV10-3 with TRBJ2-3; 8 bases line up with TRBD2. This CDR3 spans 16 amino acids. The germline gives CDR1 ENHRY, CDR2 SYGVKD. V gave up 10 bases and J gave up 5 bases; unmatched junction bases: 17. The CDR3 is CATKRVAREDGDTQYF. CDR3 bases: TGTGCCACCAAGCGAGTTGCGCGGGAGGACGGAGATACGCAGTATTTT.

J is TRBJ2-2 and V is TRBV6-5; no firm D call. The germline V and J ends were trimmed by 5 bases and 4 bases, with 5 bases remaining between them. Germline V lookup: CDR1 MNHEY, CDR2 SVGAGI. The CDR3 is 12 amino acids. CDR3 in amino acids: CASSQFTGELFF. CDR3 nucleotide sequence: TGTGCCAGCAGTCAGTTCACCGGGGAGCTGTTTTTT.

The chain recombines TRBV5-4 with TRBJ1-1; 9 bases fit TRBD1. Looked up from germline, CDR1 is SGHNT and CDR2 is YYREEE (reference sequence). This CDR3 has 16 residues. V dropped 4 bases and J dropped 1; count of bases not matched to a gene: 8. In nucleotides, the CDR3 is TGTGCCAGCAGCCCTGGACAGGGGAGGAGGAACACTGAAGCTTTCTTT. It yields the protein CASSPGQGRRNTEAFF.

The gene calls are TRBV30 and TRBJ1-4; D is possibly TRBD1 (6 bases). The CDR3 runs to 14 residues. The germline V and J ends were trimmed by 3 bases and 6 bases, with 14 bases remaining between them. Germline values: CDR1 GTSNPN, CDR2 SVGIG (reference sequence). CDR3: CAWSGGPYDEKLFF. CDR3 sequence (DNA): TGTGCCTGGAGCGGGGGGCCCTATGATGAAAAACTGTTTTTT.

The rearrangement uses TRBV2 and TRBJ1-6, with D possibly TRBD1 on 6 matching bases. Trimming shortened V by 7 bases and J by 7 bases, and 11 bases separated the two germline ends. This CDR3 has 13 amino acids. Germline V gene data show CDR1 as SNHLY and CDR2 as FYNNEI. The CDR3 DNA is TGTGCCAGCATGGGGGCCAAAAATTCACCCCTCCACTTT. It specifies CASMGAKNSPLHF.

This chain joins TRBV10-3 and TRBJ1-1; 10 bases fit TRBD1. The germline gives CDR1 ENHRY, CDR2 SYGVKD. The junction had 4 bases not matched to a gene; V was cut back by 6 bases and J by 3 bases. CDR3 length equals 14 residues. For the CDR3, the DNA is TGTGCCATCAGGGGGACAGGGGTTGACACTGAAGCTTTCTTT. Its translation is CAIRGTGVDTEAFF.

The DNA of the CDR3 is TGCGCCAGCAGCTTGGATGGACTAGCGGGGGGCATCGGGGAGCTGTTTTTT. Translation: CASSLDGLAGGIGELFF. The chain has TRBV5-1 and TRBJ2-2, with 14 bases lining up with TRBD2. This CDR3 contains 17 residues. Germline CDR1 and CDR2: SGHRS and YFSETQ. V lost 0 bases to trimming and J lost 7 bases; unmatched junction nucleotides: 5.

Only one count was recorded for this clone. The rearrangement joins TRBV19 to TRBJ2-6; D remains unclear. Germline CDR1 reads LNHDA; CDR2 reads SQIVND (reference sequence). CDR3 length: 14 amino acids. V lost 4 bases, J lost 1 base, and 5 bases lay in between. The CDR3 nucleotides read TGTGCCAGTAGTACCTATTCTGGGGCCAACGTCCTGACTTTC. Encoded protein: CASSTYSGANVLTF.

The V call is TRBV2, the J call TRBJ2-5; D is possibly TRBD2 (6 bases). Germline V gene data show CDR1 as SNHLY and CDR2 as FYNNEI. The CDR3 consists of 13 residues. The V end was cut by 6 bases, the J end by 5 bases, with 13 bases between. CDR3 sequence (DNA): TGTGCCAGCAGCGCCAGACTAGGGGAGACCCAGTACTTC. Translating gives CASSARLGETQYF.

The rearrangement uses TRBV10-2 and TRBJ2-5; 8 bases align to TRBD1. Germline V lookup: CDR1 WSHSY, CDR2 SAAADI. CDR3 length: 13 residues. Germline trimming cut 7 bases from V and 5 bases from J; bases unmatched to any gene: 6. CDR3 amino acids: CASKQGGRETQYF. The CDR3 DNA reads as TGCGCCAGCAAACAGGGGGGTCGGGAGACCCAGTACTTC.

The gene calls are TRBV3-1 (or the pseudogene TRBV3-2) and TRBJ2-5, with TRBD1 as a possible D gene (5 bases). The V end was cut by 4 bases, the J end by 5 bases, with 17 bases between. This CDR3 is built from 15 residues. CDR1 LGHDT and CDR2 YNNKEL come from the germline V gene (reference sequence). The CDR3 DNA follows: TGTGCCAGCAGCCGCCGGGCAAATCCAGGGGAGACCCAGTACTTC. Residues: CASSRRANPGETQYF.

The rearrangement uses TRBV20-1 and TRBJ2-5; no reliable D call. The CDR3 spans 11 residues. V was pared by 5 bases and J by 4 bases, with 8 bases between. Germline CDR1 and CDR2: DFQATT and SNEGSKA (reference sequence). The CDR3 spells CSAGPGETQYF. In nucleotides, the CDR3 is TGCAGTGCTGGGCCCGGAGAGACCCAGTACTTC.

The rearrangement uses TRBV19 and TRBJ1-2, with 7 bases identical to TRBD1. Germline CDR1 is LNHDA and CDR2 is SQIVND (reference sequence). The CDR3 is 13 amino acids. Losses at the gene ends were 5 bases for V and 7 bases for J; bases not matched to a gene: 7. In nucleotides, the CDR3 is TGTGCCAGTAGTTATCGACAGGGCGGTGGCTACACCTTC. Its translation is CASSYRQGGGYTF.

The CDR3 reads CASSQESPTGELFF. CDR3 DNA: TGCGCCAGCAGCCAGGAGAGTCCGACCGGGGAGCTGTTTTTT. The chain links TRBV4-3 to TRBJ2-2; D gene unclear. Germline loops: CDR1 LGHNA, CDR2 YSLEER. This CDR3 contains 14 residues. Trimming took 3 bases from V and 5 from J, leaving 10 bases between them.

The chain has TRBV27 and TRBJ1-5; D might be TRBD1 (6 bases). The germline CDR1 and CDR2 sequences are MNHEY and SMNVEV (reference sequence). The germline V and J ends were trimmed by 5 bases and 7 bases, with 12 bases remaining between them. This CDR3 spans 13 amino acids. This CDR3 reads CASSDRIRQPQHF. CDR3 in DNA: TGTGCCAGCAGTGACAGGATTCGCCAGCCCCAGCATTTT.

In nucleotides, the CDR3 is TGCGCCAGCAGCTTGGAGGGGTCTGGAAACACCATATATTTT. This gives the protein CASSLEGSGNTIYF. V usage is TRBV5-1 and J usage is TRBJ1-3; D might be TRBD1 (5 bases). This CDR3 has 14 amino acids. Trimming removed 0 bases from V and 1 base from J, with 5 bases in between. Per germline, CDR1 SGHRS and CDR2 YFSETQ.

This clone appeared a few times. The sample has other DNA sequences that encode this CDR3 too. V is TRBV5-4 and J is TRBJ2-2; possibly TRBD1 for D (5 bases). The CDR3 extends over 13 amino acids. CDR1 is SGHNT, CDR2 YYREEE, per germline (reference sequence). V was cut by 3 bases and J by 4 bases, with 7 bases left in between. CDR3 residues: CASSSRGTGELFF. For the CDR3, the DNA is TGTGCCAGCAGCTCAAGGGGCACCGGGGAGCTGTTTTTT.

CDR3 region: CASSEPTGLTDTQYF. The CDR3 DNA follows: TGTGCCAGCAGTGAACCGACAGGACTCACAGATACGCAGTATTTT. The chain couples TRBV6-1 to TRBJ2-3, with a tentative D call TRBD1 (6 bases). V was shortened by 2 bases and J by 2 bases, with 11 bases between the two germline ends. Germline V CDR1 and CDR2: MNHNS, SASEGT. There are 15 residues in the CDR3.

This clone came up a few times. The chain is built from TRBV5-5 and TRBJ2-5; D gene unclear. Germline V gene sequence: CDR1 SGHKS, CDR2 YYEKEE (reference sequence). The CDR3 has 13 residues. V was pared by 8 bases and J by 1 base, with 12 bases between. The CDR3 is CASPGQVQETQYF. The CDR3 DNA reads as TGTGCCAGTCCTGGGCAAGTCCAAGAGACCCAGTACTTC.

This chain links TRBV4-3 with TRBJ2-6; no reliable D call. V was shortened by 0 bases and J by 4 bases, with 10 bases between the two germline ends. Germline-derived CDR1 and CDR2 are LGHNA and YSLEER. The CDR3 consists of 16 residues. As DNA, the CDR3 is TGCGCCAGCAGCCAAGAGGTGCAGATGGGGGCCAACGTCCTGACTTTC. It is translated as CASSQEVQMGANVLTF.